This T cell receptor beta chain is from a study of graft-versus-host responses after intestinal transplantation. The repertoire was sequenced with immunoSEQ multiplex PCR; TCRdb's copy has only in-frame clones and lacks some. Of under 100,000 clones listed, 90% were seen once; the top ten hold about 16%. Germline V gives CDR1 SQVTM, CDR2 ANQGSEA. With 4 bases clipped from V and 2 bases from J, the junction kept 4 bases outside the gene matches. The CDR3 loop spans 14 amino acids. The sequences come from PBMCs, collected about 450 days after intestinal transplant. The chain uses TRBV29-1 and TRBJ2-3; 9 nucleotides align to TRBD2. This receptor was obtained from a human patient who received an intestinal transplant, so some T cells may come from the graft donor. CDR3 loop: CSVAGTSITDTQYF. DNA of the CDR3: TGCAGCGTTGCCGGGACTAGCATCACAGATACGCAGTATTTT.